This T cell receptor (beta chain) came from a study of blood T cell repertoires in COVID-19. The wider study: The United States, Italy and Spain provided the acute and convalescent COVID-19 samples. Nucleic acid was either cDNA or gDNA, and it came from T cells, B-cell-depleted T cells, or PBMCs.

Per the study methods: Nucleated cell counts were estimated from reference gene primer amplification. The data were produced by immunoSEQ multiplex PCR, yet TCRdb's version contains in-frame clones alone and is incomplete. V, J and clone size are those of that table, while D and trimming were read from the DNA. Of approximately 170,000 clones detected, roughly 80% appear once; the ten largest clones hold approximately 8.2%. This clone was seen once. The sequenced sample consisted of peripheral blood. The sequence was obtained from a woman at least 80 years old with COVID-19, enrolled during active disease.

As DNA, the CDR3 is TGTGCCAGTAGTACCCATCACAGGAGCAATCAGCCCCAGCATTTT. Translation gives CASSTHHRSNQPQHF. This rearrangement joins TRBV19 to TRBJ1-5; D might be TRBD1 (5 bases). The CDR3 runs 15 residues. Germline-derived CDR1 and CDR2 are LNHDA and SQIVND (reference sequence). V was pared by 4 bases and J by 1 base, with 11 bases between.